This paragraph reports one TCR beta chain. Losses at the gene ends were 1 base for V and 5 bases for J; bases not matched to a gene: 11. Germline-derived CDR1 and CDR2 are SGHRS and YFSETQ. The CDR3 length is 17 residues. This record comes from a study of cytomegalovirus exposure and HLA in healthy donors. Use of 60 Vbeta and 13 Jbeta primers characterized the PCR. Sequencing used immunoSEQ multiplex PCR; TCRdb keeps in-frame clones, though not all of them. The table includes 65,000 to 90,000 clones, 75% to 90% detected once. This sequence was found in a woman aged 25 to 39 in good health and CMV-seronegative. The rearrangement links TRBV5-1 to TRBJ2-1, with 8 bases lining up with TRBD2. Specimen: PBMCs. The CDR3 region has the DNA TGCGCCAGCAGCTTGTCTATTAGCGGGAACCCCAACAATGAGCAGTTCTTC. The encoded protein is CASSLSISGNPNNEQFF.